The 27 T cell receptor beta chains presented below share a single source sample, sequenced in a study of control samples from healthy donors and cancer patients. Profiled with immunoSEQ multiplex PCR; TCRdb holds only in-frame clones, not every one. The sample includes fewer than 500,000 clones, around 90% seen only once; the top ten take 5.5% to 7.5%. The material sequenced was PBMCs. These receptors all stem from a man aged 35-49 years with head and neck cancer.

V gene TRBV24-1 combines with J gene TRBJ1-5, with a possible D match to TRBD1 (5 bases). V was shortened by 1 base and J by 7 bases, with 7 bases between the two germline ends. Germline assignment: CDR1 KGHDR and CDR2 SFDVKD. This CDR3 is 13 amino acids long. CDR3 amino acids: CATSDFRDQPQHF. In DNA, the CDR3 is TGTGCCACCAGTGATTTCCGGGACCAGCCCCAGCATTTT.

The chain employs TRBV19 and TRBJ1-5; D possibly corresponds to TRBD1 (5 bases). Germline-derived CDR1 and CDR2 are LNHDA and SQIVND (reference sequence). There are 12 residues in the CDR3. Trimming cost V 5 bases and J 5 bases, with 7 bases left between them. The CDR3 region is CASSPRDQPQHF. DNA of the CDR3: TGTGCCAGTAGTCCCAGGGATCAGCCCCAGCATTTT.

The chain employs TRBV28 and TRBJ2-3, with D unclear. Between the trimmed V and J ends, which lost 4 bases and 4 bases, there was a span of 9 bases. The CDR3 runs to 13 residues. The germline CDR1 and CDR2 sequences are MDHEN and SYDVKM. The CDR3: CASSSGLSDTQYF. The CDR3 nucleotides read TGTGCCAGCAGTTCGGGCCTTTCAGATACGCAGTATTTT.

A remark on this clone: Different DNA sequences within this sample yield the same CDR3. The rearrangement uses TRBV7-3 and TRBJ2-2, with no clear D. The CDR3 contains 19 residues. Per germline, CDR1 SGHTA and CDR2 FQGTGA. V was shortened by 1 base and J by 7 bases, with 25 bases between the two germline ends. CDR3: CASSLRPNLGRVTGGELFF. CDR3 in DNA: TGTGCCAGCAGCTTAAGACCAAATCTAGGAAGGGTAACGGGCGGGGAGCTGTTTTTT.

V usage is TRBV5-1 and J usage is TRBJ2-1; D is perhaps TRBD2 (5 bases). Germline V gene data show CDR1 as SGHRS and CDR2 as YFSETQ. The CDR3 consists of 12 residues. V was shortened by 5 bases and J by 9 bases, with 12 bases between the two germline ends. The CDR3 coding sequence is TGCGCCAGCAGTTATAGTGGACTTGAGCAGTTCTTC. Amino acids: CASSYSGLEQFF.

The chain has TRBV9 and TRBJ1-2; D gene unclear. This CDR3 is built from 16 residues. Germline V gene sequence: CDR1 SGDLS, CDR2 YYNGEE. The V and J ends lost 4 bases and 7 bases respectively, with 23 bases between them. CDR3 region: CASSPAEGVKSGGYTF. The CDR3 coding sequence is TGTGCCAGCAGCCCGGCGGAGGGAGTTAAGAGTGGTGGCTACACCTTC.

This chain connects TRBV18 to TRBJ2-7; perhaps TRBD2 as D (6 bases). The V gene lost 4 bases and the J gene lost 3 bases, with 13 bases spanning the gap. CDR1 and CDR2 from the germline V gene are KGHSH and LQKENI. The length of the CDR3 is 14 residues. The CDR3 sequence is CASSLLATSYEQYF. The CDR3 nucleotides are TGTGCCAGCTCACTGCTCGCGACTAGCTACGAGCAGTACTTC.

The rearrangement joins TRBV5-1 to TRBJ2-7; 8 bases align to TRBD2. Germline V CDR1 and CDR2: SGHRS, YFSETQ. With V trimmed by 3 bases and J by 2 bases, 7 bases remained unmatched. This CDR3 spans 15 amino acids. CDR3 in amino acids: CASSWALSGTYEQYF. CDR3 nucleotide sequence: TGCGCCAGCAGCTGGGCCCTTAGCGGGACCTACGAGCAGTACTTC.

The chain combines TRBV5-1 with TRBJ2-7; the match to TRBD1 covers 10 bases. The V segment lost 4 bases and the J segment 3 bases; nucleotides outside the gene matches: 10. CDR1 is SGHRS and CDR2 is YFSETQ in the germline V gene. The CDR3 length is 16 residues. As DNA, the CDR3 is TGCGCCAGCAGCACTGCCGGGACAGGGGACAGCTACGAGCAGTACTTC. It codes for CASSTAGTGDSYEQYF.

The rearrangement links TRBV3-1 (or the pseudogene TRBV3-2) to TRBJ2-7; TRBD1 matches 10 bases. The CDR3 runs 15 residues. The V segment lost 5 bases and the J segment 6 bases; nucleotides outside the gene matches: 10. The germline gives CDR1 LGHDT, CDR2 YNNKEL (reference sequence). CDR3 nucleotide sequence: TGTGCCAGCAGCGACCGGGACAGGGGATACGGCGAGCAGTACTTC. It yields the protein CASSDRDRGYGEQYF.

The gene calls are TRBV7-3 and TRBJ2-7; no clear D. The CDR3 has 14 amino acids. Germline CDR1 and CDR2: SGHTA and FQGTGA. Trimming pared 5 bases from V and 2 bases from J, leaving 13 bases between. CDR3 in amino acids: CASSPSAETYEQYF. As DNA, the CDR3 is TGTGCCAGCAGCCCGAGCGCAGAGACCTACGAGCAGTACTTC.

This rearrangement joins TRBV28 to TRBJ1-2; TRBD1 aligns across 7 bases. Trimming removed 6 bases from V and 3 bases from J; junction bases left unmatched: 7. This CDR3 region has 14 residues. Germline V gene sequence: CDR1 MDHEN, CDR2 SYDVKM. The CDR3 here is CASSMTGIDYGYTF. CDR3 nucleotide sequence: TGTGCCAGCAGCATGACAGGGATCGACTATGGCTACACCTTC.

This chain connects TRBV5-4 to TRBJ1-2; D might be TRBD1 (6 bases). This CDR3 contains 14 residues. Germline lookup yields CDR1 SGHNT and CDR2 YYREEE (reference sequence). V shed 5 bases and J shed 4 bases, with 15 bases lying between them. CDR3 region: CASRPEGEPYGYTF. Here the CDR3 DNA reads TGTGCCAGCAGACCCGAGGGGGAGCCCTATGGCTACACCTTC.

The CDR3 spells CASTPPGYNEQFF. In DNA form, the CDR3 reads TGTGCCAGCACCCCCCCGGGATACAATGAGCAGTTCTTC. The genes are TRBV7-2 and TRBJ2-1; a weak D match, TRBD2 (5 bases). Trimming stripped 7 bases from V and 4 bases from J, with 11 bases between. This CDR3 region has 13 residues. CDR1 and CDR2 from the germline V gene are SGHTA and FQGNSA.

The chain carries TRBV25-1 and TRBJ2-3, with no clear D. The V end was cut by 2 bases, the J end by 2 bases, with 8 bases between. Germline assignment: CDR1 MGHDK and CDR2 SYGVNS. The CDR3 has 14 residues. The CDR3 sequence is CASSELGTTDTQYF. CDR3 DNA: TGTGCCAGCAGTGAACTTGGAACCACAGATACGCAGTATTTT.

The chain recombines TRBV11-3 with TRBJ2-1; either TRBD1 or TRBD2 may supply D (5 bases each). Deletions cut 1 base from V and 8 bases from J, with 15 bases between. The CDR3 consists of 15 residues. Per germline, CDR1 SGHNT and CDR2 YENEEA. The CDR3 DNA is TGTGCCAGCAGCTTAGGCTGGGGCAGCGGCGATGAGCAGTTCTTC. Residues: CASSLGWGSGDEQFF.

The chain employs TRBV6-2 or TRBV6-3 and TRBJ1-5; 8 bases match TRBD1. V dropped 1 base and J dropped 2; count of bases not matched to a gene: 7. The CDR3 runs 17 residues. The germline CDR1 and CDR2 sequences are MNHEY and SVGEGT. CDR3 sequence: CASSYCRTGKGNQPQHF. In nucleotides, the CDR3 is TGTGCCAGCAGTTACTGCCGGACAGGGAAAGGCAATCAGCCCCAGCATTTT.

The chain employs TRBV27 and TRBJ1-2; the match to TRBD1 covers 8 bases. The CDR3 runs 15 residues. Germline-derived CDR1 and CDR2 are MNHEY and SMNVEV (reference sequence). Trimming at V came to 6 bases and at J to 4 bases, leaving 10 bases not matched to a gene. The chain's CDR3 is CASSPNRGSSYGYTF. CDR3 coding DNA: TGTGCCAGCAGCCCTAACAGGGGGAGCTCCTATGGCTACACCTTC.

The chain carries TRBV6-5 and TRBJ1-1; D uncertain. V shed 6 bases and J shed 2 bases, with 10 bases lying between them. The germline gives CDR1 MNHEY, CDR2 SVGAGI. This CDR3 spans 13 amino acids. The CDR3 DNA reads as TGTGCCAGCAGGAGGTTTTCCAACACTGAAGCTTTCTTT. Translated: CASRRFSNTEAFF.

This chain joins TRBV15 and TRBJ2-1; 7 bases align to TRBD2. The CDR3 is 15 amino acids. J was trimmed by 6 bases and V by 0 bases; bases with no gene match: 5. CDR1 is LNHNV and CDR2 is YYDKDF in the germline V gene (reference sequence). CDR3 nucleotide sequence: TGTGCCACCAGCAGAGAAGGTCTAGCGGTCAATGAGCAGTTCTTC. Translating gives CATSREGLAVNEQFF. Complete variable domain (other parts from reference TRBV15 and TRBJ2-1): DAMVIQNPRYQVTQFGKPVTLSCSQTLNHNVMYWYQQKSSQAPKLLFHYYDKDFNNEADTPDNFQSRRPNTSFCFLDIRSPGLGDTAMYLCATSREGLAVNEQFFGPGTRLTVL.

The chain joins TRBV4-3 to TRBJ2-3; D call uncertain. Per germline, CDR1 LGHNA and CDR2 YSLEER. V gave up 3 bases and J gave up 7 bases, with 5 bases separating them. The CDR3 extends over 11 amino acids. CDR3 sequence (DNA): TGCGCCAGCAGCCAGCCTAATACGCAGTATTTT. Its translation is CASSQPNTQYF.

The chain couples TRBV7-8 to TRBJ1-1; 8 nucleotides line up with TRBD1. The CDR3 contains 14 residues. V shed 5 bases, J shed 4 bases, and the junction held 6 bases outside the gene matches. CDR1 and CDR2 (germline): SGHVS, FQNEAQ. The CDR3 nucleotides read TGTGCCAGCAGCACTCAGGGGGCGGGCACTGAAGCTTTCTTT. It codes for CASSTQGAGTEAFF.

The rearrangement uses TRBV7-2 and TRBJ2-1; 8 positions match TRBD1. The CDR3 consists of 13 residues. V trimming: 5 bases; J trimming: 8 bases; junction bases outside the gene matches: 5. Germline V lookup: CDR1 SGHTA, CDR2 FQGNSA. This CDR3 reads CASSLRTGHEQFF. The CDR3 nucleotides are TGTGCCAGCAGCCTTAGGACAGGGCATGAGCAGTTCTTC.

This clone occurred once. The rearrangement uses TRBV10-2 and TRBJ2-1; 10 positions match TRBD2. Looked up from germline, CDR1 is WSHSY and CDR2 is SAAADI. With 5 bases clipped from V and 7 bases from J, the junction kept 8 bases outside the gene matches. The length of the CDR3 is 15 residues. CDR3 in amino acids: CASSTTSGSGNEQFF. The CDR3 DNA follows: TGCGCCAGCAGTACGACTAGCGGGTCAGGGAATGAGCAGTTCTTC.

Only one count was recorded for this clone. The rearrangement joins TRBV19 to TRBJ2-7; TRBD1 or TRBD2 may be the D gene (5 bases each). Germline CDR1 LNHDA, CDR2 SQIVND (reference sequence). This CDR3 region has 14 residues. Trimming left V 11 bases short and J 0 bases short, with 17 bases between. CDR3 region: CACTVGVDSYEQYF. The CDR3 nucleotides are TGTGCCTGTACCGTGGGGGTGGACTCCTACGAGCAGTACTTC.

The chain couples TRBV5-1 to TRBJ2-7, with 11 bases lining up with TRBD1. J lost 4 bases, V lost 4 bases, and 10 bases had no gene match. The CDR3 runs to 16 residues. Germline CDR1 is SGHRS and CDR2 is YFSETQ. CDR3 nucleotide sequence: TGCGCCAGCAGCCCAGATGGACAGGGGGCAGGGTACGAGCAGTACTTC. Amino acids: CASSPDGQGAGYEQYF.

V and J are TRBV7-3 and TRBJ2-3; 8 nucleotides line up with TRBD1. Germline V lookup: CDR1 SGHTA, CDR2 FQGTGA. Trimming cost V 0 bases and J 4 bases; bases outside gene matches: 12. This CDR3 has 18 residues. CDR3 in DNA: TGTGCCAGCAGCTTAACGGCTGTTTTGGACAGGGCATCAGATACGCAGTATTTT. This encodes CASSLTAVLDRASDTQYF.